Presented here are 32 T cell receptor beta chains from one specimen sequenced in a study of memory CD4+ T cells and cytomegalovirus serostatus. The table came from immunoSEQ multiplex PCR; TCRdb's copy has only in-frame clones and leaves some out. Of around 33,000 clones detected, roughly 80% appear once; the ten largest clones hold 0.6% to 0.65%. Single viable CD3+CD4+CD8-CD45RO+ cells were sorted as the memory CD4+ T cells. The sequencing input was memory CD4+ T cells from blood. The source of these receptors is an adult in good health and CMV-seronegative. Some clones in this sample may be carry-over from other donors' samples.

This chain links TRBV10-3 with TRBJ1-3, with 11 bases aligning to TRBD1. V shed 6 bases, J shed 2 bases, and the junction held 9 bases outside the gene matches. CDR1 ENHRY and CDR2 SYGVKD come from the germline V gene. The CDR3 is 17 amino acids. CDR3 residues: CAIRPDRGRQAGNTIYF. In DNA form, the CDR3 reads TGTGCCATCAGGCCGGACAGGGGGCGCCAGGCTGGAAACACCATATATTTT.

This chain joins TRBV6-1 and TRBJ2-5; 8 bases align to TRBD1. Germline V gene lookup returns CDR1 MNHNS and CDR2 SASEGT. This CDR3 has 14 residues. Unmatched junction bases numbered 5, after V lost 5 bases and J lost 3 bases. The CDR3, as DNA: TGTGCCAGCAGTTCAACGACAGGGGAAGAGACCCAGTACTTC. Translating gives CASSSTTGEETQYF.

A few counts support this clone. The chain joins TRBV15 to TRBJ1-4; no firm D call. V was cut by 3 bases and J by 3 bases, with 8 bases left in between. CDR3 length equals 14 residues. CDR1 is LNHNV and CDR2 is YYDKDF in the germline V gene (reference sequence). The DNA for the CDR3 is TGTGCCACCAGCAGGAAAGGCCCTAATGAAAAACTGTTTTTT. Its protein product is CATSRKGPNEKLFF.

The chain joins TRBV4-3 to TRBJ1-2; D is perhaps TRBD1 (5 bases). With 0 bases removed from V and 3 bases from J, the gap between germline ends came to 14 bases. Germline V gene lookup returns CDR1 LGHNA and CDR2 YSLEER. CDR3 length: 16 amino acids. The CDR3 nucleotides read TGCGCCAGCAGCCAAGAAGTCGCGGACAATGACTATGGCTACACCTTC. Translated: CASSQEVADNDYGYTF.

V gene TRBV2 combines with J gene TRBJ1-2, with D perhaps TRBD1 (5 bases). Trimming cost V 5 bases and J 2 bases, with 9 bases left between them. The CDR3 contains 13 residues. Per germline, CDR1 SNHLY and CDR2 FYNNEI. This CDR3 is CASSTGLNYGYTF. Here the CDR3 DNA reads TGTGCCAGCAGTACGGGACTGAACTATGGCTACACCTTC.

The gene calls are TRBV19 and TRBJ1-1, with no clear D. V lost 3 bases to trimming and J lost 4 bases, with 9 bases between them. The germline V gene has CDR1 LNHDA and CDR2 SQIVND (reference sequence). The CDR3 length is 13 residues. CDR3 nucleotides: TGTGCCAGTAGTATTTGGGGAGGCACTGAAGCTTTCTTT. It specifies CASSIWGGTEAFF.

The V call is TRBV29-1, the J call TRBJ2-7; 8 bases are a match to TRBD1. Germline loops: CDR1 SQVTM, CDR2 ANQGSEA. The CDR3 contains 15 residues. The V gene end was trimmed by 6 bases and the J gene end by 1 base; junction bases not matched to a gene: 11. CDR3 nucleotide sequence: TGCAGCGTAGTTTTCCGGGACAGGAGGTCCTACGAGCAGTACTTC. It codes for CSVVFRDRRSYEQYF.

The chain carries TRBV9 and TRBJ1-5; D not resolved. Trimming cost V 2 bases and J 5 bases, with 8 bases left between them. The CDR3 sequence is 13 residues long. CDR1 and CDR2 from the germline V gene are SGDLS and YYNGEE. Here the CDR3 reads CASSVSSYQPQHF. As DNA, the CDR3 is TGTGCCAGCAGCGTCAGTAGTTATCAGCCCCAGCATTTT.

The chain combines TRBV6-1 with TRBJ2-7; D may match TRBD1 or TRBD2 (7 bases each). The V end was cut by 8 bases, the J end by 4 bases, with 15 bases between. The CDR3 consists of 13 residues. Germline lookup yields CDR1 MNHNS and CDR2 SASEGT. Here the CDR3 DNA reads TGTGCCAGCGGGAGGGGGCCGGAGTACGAGCAGTACTTC. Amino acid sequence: CASGRGPEYEQYF.

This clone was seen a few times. The CDR3 loop is CGPTSKTGGRTGELFF. Written as DNA, the CDR3 is TGTGGCCCGACATCCAAGACAGGGGGCAGGACCGGGGAGCTGTTTTTT. The V and J genes are TRBV12-5 and TRBJ2-2; 10 nucleotides line up with TRBD1. Germline V lookup: CDR1 LGHNT, CDR2 FRNRAP. This CDR3 is 16 amino acids long.

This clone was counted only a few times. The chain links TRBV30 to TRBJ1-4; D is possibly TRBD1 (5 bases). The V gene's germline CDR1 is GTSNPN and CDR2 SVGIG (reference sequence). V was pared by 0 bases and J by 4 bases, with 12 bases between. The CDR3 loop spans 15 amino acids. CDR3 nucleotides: TGTGCCTGGAGTGTCGGATGGGGACTTAATGAAAAACTGTTTTTT. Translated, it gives CAWSVGWGLNEKLFF.

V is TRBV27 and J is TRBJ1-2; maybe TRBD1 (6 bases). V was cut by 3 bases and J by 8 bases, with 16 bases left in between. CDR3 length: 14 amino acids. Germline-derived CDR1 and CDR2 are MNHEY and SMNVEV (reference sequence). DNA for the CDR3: TGTGCCAGCAGTTTCACACACAGGGCGGGGGGCTACACCTTC. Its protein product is CASSFTHRAGGYTF.

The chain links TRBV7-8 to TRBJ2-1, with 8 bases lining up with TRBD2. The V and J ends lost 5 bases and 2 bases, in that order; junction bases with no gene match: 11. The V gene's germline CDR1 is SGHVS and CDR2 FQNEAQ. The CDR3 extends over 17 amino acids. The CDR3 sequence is CASSLNGGAVTYNEQFF. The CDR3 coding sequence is TGTGCCAGCAGCCTTAACGGGGGGGCCGTGACCTACAATGAGCAGTTCTTC.

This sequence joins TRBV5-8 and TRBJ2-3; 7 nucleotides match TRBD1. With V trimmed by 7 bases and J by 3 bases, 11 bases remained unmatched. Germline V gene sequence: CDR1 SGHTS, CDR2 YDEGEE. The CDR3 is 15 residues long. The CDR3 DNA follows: TGTGCCAGCTCAACCGGACAGGACCTTACAGATACGCAGTATTTT. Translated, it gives CASSTGQDLTDTQYF.

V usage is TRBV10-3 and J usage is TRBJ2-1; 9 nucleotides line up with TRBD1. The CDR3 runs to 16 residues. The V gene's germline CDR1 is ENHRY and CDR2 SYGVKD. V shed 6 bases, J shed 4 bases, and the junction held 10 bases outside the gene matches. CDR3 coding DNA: TGTGCCATCAGACAGGGGGCCGCCCCTACGTACAATGAGCAGTTCTTC. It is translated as CAIRQGAAPTYNEQFF.

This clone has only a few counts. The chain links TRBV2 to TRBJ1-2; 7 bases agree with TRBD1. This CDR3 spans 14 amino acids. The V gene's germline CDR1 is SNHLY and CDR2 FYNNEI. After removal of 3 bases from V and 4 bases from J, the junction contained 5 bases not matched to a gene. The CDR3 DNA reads TGTGCCAGCAGTGAGGGCTCAGGGGGCTATGGCTACACCTTC. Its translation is CASSEGSGGYGYTF. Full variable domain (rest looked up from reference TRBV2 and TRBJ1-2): EPEVTQTPSHQVTQMGQEVILRCVPISNHLYFYWYRQILGQKVEFLVSFYNNEISEKSEIFDDQFSVERPDGSNFTLKIRSTKLEDSAMYFCASSEGSGGYGYTFGSGTRLTVV.

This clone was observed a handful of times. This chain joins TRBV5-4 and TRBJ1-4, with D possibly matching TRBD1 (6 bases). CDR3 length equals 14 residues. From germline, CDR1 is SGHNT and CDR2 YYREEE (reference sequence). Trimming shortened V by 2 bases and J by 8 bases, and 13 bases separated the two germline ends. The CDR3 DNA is TGTGCCAGCAGCTTACAGGGAGCAACGGAAAAACTGTTTTTT. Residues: CASSLQGATEKLFF.

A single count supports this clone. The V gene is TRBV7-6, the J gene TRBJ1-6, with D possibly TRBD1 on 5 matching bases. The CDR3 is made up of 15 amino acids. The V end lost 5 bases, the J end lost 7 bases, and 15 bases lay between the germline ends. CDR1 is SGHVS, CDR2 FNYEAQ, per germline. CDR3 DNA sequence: TGTGCCAGCAGCCCAGAGGCCAAGGGGAATTCACCCCTCCACTTT. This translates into CASSPEAKGNSPLHF.

The CDR3 is CASSQHDTGGTEAFF. In DNA, the CDR3 is TGCGCCAGCAGCCAACATGATACAGGGGGTACTGAAGCTTTCTTT. The V gene is TRBV4-3, the J gene TRBJ1-1, with 8 bases fitting TRBD1. This CDR3 spans 15 amino acids. The junction had 7 bases not matched to a gene; V was cut back by 2 bases and J by 5 bases. Germline-derived CDR1 and CDR2 are LGHNA and YSLEER.

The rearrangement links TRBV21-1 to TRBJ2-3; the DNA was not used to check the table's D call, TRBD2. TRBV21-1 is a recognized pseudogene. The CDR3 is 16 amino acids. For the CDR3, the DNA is TGTGCCAGCAGCACTAGCGGGGAATGGAGCACAGATACGCAGTATTTT. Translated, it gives CASSTSGEWSTDTQYF.

CDR3 sequence (DNA): TGTGCCAGCAGTGCCGCTATGAGCACAGATACGCAGTATTTT. Its protein is CASSAAMSTDTQYF. The J gene is TRBJ2-3, the V gene TRBV6-4; no definite D call. Germline V lookup: CDR1 MRHNA, CDR2 SNTAGT. The CDR3 spans 14 residues. Trimming shortened V by 4 bases and J by 0 bases, and 8 bases separated the two germline ends.

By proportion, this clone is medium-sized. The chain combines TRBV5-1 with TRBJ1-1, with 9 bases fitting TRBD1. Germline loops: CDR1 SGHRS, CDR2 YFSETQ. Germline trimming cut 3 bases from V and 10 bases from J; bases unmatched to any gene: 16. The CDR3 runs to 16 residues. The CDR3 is CASSSSVTGGRRGAFF. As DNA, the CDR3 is TGCGCCAGCAGCTCGAGCGTAACAGGGGGCCGACGGGGAGCTTTCTTT.

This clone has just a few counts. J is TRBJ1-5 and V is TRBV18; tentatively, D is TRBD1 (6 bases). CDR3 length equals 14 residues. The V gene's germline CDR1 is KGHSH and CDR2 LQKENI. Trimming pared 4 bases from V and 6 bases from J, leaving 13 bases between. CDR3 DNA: TGTGCCAGCTCACTTCAGGGGTGGACTCAGCCCCAGCATTTT. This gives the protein CASSLQGWTQPQHF.

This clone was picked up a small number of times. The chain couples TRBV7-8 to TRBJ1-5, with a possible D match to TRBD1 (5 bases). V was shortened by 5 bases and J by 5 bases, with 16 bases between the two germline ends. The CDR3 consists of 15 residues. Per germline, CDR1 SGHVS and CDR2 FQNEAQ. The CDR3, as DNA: TGTGCCAGCAGCCAGAGGGATCAGGGCCATCAGCCCCAGCATTTT. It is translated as CASSQRDQGHQPQHF.

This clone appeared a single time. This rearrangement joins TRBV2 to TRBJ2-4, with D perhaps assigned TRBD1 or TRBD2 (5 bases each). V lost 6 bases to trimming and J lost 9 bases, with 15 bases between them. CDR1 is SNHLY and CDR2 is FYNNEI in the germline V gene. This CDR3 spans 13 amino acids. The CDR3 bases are TGTGCCAGCAGGCGCAGGGAAAGCGGCATTCAGTACTTC. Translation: CASRRRESGIQYF.

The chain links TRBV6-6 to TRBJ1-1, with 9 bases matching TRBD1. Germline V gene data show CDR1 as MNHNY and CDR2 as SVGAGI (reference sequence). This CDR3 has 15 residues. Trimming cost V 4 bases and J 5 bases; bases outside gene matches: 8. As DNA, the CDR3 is TGTGCCAGCAGTTCCCCAGTACAGGGGGCGACTGAAGCTTTCTTT. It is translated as CASSSPVQGATEAFF.

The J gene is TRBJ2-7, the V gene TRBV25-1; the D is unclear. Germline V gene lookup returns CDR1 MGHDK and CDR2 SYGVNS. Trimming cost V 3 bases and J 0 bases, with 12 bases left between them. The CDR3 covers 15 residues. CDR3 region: CASSESRVSSYEQYF. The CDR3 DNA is TGTGCCAGCAGTGAGTCTCGGGTCAGCTCCTACGAGCAGTACTTC.

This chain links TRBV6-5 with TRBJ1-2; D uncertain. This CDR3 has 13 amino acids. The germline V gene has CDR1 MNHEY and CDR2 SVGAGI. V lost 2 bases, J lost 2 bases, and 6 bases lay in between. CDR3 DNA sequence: TGTGCCAGCAGTTACGGGCGGAACTATGGCTACACCTTC. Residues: CASSYGRNYGYTF.

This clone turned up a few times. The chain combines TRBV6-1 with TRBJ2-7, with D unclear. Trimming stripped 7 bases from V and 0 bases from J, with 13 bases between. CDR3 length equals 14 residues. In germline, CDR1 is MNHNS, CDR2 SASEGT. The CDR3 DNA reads TGTGCCAGCAAGAGAGACTCAAGCTCCTACGAGCAGTACTTC. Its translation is CASKRDSSSYEQYF.

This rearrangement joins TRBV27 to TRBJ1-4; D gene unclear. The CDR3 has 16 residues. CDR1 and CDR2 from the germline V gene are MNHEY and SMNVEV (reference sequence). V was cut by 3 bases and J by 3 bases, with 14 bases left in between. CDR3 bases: TGTGCCAGCAGTTTTCTGGGTAAGCGGGCTAATGAAAAACTGTTTTTT. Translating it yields CASSFLGKRANEKLFF.

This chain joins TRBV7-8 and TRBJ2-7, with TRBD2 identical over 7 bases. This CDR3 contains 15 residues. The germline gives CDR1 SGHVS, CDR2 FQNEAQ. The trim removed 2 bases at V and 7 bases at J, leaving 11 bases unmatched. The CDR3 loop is CASSLRLRLAAEQYF. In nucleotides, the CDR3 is TGTGCCAGCAGCTTACGGTTGCGGCTAGCGGCAGAGCAGTACTTC.

The CDR3 region is CASSFPGGSTDTQYF. CDR3 bases: TGTGCCAGCAGCTTCCCAGGGGGGAGCACAGATACGCAGTATTTT. The V and J genes are TRBV5-6 and TRBJ2-3, with D possibly TRBD1 on 7 matching bases. This CDR3 is 15 amino acids long. Germline CDR1 SGHDT, CDR2 YYEEEE. V lost 2 bases, J lost 0 bases, and 10 bases lay in between.